Below, 19 T cell receptor beta chains from the same sample are listed, as sequenced in a study of T cell responses to AZD1222 COVID-19 vaccine. Generated by immunoSEQ multiplex PCR, the TCRdb table keeps only in-frame clones and is missing some. The profile shows 100,000 to 150,000 clones, about 87% of them singletons. This material consisted of peripheral blood, taken on day 0 of AZD1222 vaccination. The receptors stem from an adult in good health.

The chain carries TRBV7-8 and TRBJ1-2; D may be TRBD1 (5 bases). Germline V lookup: CDR1 SGHVS, CDR2 FQNEAQ. The CDR3 length is 15 residues. Trimming removed 5 bases at V and 4 bases at J, with 17 bases between. The CDR3 region is CASSPLPGSGYGYTF. DNA for the CDR3: TGTGCCAGCAGCCCCCTCCCAGGGTCTGGCTATGGCTACACCTTC.

V gene TRBV27 combines with J gene TRBJ2-2; TRBD2 matches at 8 bases. The CDR3 covers 15 residues. Germline CDR1 MNHEY, CDR2 SMNVEV (reference sequence). Germline trimming cut 5 bases from V and 6 bases from J; bases unmatched to any gene: 8. The CDR3 sequence: CASSASGSVSGELFF. The DNA of the CDR3 is TGTGCCAGCAGTGCCAGCGGGAGTGTATCCGGGGAGCTGTTTTTT.

V usage is TRBV2 and J usage is TRBJ2-2, with a possible D match to TRBD1 (5 bases). Germline V lookup: CDR1 SNHLY, CDR2 FYNNEI. V was trimmed by 7 bases and J by 4 bases, leaving 16 bases between them. The CDR3 runs 15 residues. CDR3 in DNA: TGTGCCAGCACCAATGGGGCCCTCGGCACCGGGGAGCTGTTTTTT. It is translated as CASTNGALGTGELFF.

CDR3 sequence (DNA): TGTGCCACCTCCGGGACAACAAGCACAGATACGCAGTATTTT. Its translation is CATSGTTSTDTQYF. This sequence joins TRBV10-3 and TRBJ2-3; a possible D gene is TRBD1 (6 bases). V lost 10 bases and J 0 bases, leaving 14 bases between the germline ends. The CDR3 is made up of 14 amino acids. Germline values: CDR1 ENHRY, CDR2 SYGVKD.

The chain joins TRBV23-1 to TRBJ2-7, with D possibly being TRBD1 (6 bases). TRBV23-1 is recorded as an ORF, its role being uncertain. V was trimmed by 11 bases and J by 2 bases, leaving 19 bases between them. CDR3 size: 14 residues. The chain's CDR3 is CAEGKAGAAYEQYF. The CDR3 DNA sequence: TGCGCCGAAGGGAAGGCAGGGGCGGCCTACGAGCAGTACTTC.

V and J are TRBV19 and TRBJ2-2; no reliable D call. Germline V gene data show CDR1 as LNHDA and CDR2 as SQIVND (reference sequence). This CDR3 has 13 amino acids. V dropped 1 base and J dropped 5 bases, with 5 bases sitting between them. The CDR3 DNA follows: TGTGCCAGTAGTATAGGGTGGACCGGGGAGCTGTTTTTT. It specifies CASSIGWTGELFF. Full variable domain (outside the CDR3, taken from reference TRBV19 and TRBJ2-2): DGGITQSPKYLFRKEGQNVTLSCEQNLNHDAMYWYRQDPGQGLRLIYYSQIVNDFQKGDIAEGYSVSREKKESFPLTVTSAQKNPTAFYLCASSIGWTGELFFGEGSRLTVL.

The rearrangement uses TRBV29-1 and TRBJ1-1, with TRBD1 as a possible D gene (5 bases). Germline values: CDR1 SQVTM, CDR2 ANQGSEA. Deletions cut 7 bases from V and 5 bases from J, with 14 bases between. The CDR3 runs to 12 residues. The CDR3 protein is CSALAGWTEAFF. CDR3 in DNA: TGCAGCGCCTTGGCAGGGTGGACTGAAGCTTTCTTT.

This chain connects TRBV7-9 to TRBJ1-1; D remains ambiguous. The CDR3 consists of 11 residues. Trimming cost V 9 bases and J 4 bases, with 9 bases left between them. Germline values: CDR1 SEHNR, CDR2 FQNEAQ (reference sequence). The CDR3 DNA sequence: TGTGCCAGTTCTTGGGCCACTGAAGCTTTCTTT. This gives the protein CASSWATEAFF.

The rearrangement joins TRBV29-1 to TRBJ2-2, with TRBD1 as a possible D gene (6 bases). V was trimmed by 1 base and J by 3 bases, leaving 15 bases between them. The CDR3 loop spans 16 amino acids. Germline loops: CDR1 SQVTM, CDR2 ANQGSEA. Here the CDR3 DNA reads TGCAGCGTTGAAGTGGCAGGGGCAGACTACACCGGGGAGCTGTTTTTT. Protein sequence: CSVEVAGADYTGELFF.

This clone appeared a single time. This chain uses TRBV7-9 with TRBJ2-7, with 9 bases matching TRBD1. The CDR3 runs to 13 residues. V was clipped by 4 bases and J by 2 bases; unmatched bases: 0. Looked up from germline, CDR1 is SEHNR and CDR2 is FQNEAQ (reference sequence). The CDR3 reads CASSWTGAYEQYF. In nucleotides, the CDR3 is TGTGCCAGCAGCTGGACAGGGGCCTACGAGCAGTACTTC.

The chain couples TRBV27 to TRBJ2-3; D unclear. V lost 7 bases to trimming and J lost 13 bases, with 9 bases between them. CDR1 and CDR2 from the germline V gene are MNHEY and SMNVEV (reference sequence). This CDR3 region has 9 residues. The CDR3 DNA reads as TGTGCCAGCACCCTCCGGGAGTATTTT. It translates to CASTLREYF.

This clone has a handful of counts. The chain joins TRBV6-1 to TRBJ1-2; 7 nucleotides match TRBD1. Germline V gene sequence: CDR1 MNHNS, CDR2 SASEGT. The CDR3 has 12 amino acids. V shed 6 bases and J 4 bases; nucleotides not matched to a gene: 2. This CDR3 reads CASRQGTYGYTF. The CDR3, as DNA: TGTGCCAGCAGACAGGGGACCTATGGCTACACCTTC.

V is TRBV5-6 and J is TRBJ1-6; no reliable D call. There are 13 residues in the CDR3. V lost 5 bases to trimming and J lost 7 bases, with 10 bases between them. In germline, CDR1 is SGHDT, CDR2 YYEEEE. The DNA for the CDR3 is TGTGCCAGCAGTCGGATCAACAATTCACCCCTCCACTTT. This encodes CASSRINNSPLHF.

This clone has only one observation. V gene TRBV7-2 combines with J gene TRBJ2-1; maybe TRBD2 (6 bases). Germline-derived CDR1 and CDR2 are SGHTA and FQGNSA. V dropped 10 bases and J dropped 4 bases, with 8 bases sitting between them. The CDR3 runs 11 residues. Here the CDR3 reads CATRGYNEQFF. In nucleotides, the CDR3 is TGTGCCACCCGGGGGTACAATGAGCAGTTCTTC.

This chain joins TRBV28 and TRBJ1-2; weak D call: TRBD1 (6 bases). Germline CDR1 reads MDHEN; CDR2 reads SYDVKM. Trimming took 6 bases from V and 8 from J, leaving 16 bases between them. The length of the CDR3 is 13 residues. Here the CDR3 reads CASSSGQSRGYTF. CDR3 coding DNA: TGTGCCAGCAGCTCTGGACAGTCGAGGGGCTACACCTTC.

The chain joins TRBV6-2 or TRBV6-3 to TRBJ1-1, with 7 bases lining up with TRBD1. V shed 2 bases, J shed 1 base, and the junction held 7 bases outside the gene matches. The germline V gene has CDR1 MNHEY and CDR2 SVGEGT. This CDR3 is 16 amino acids long. CDR3 loop: CASSYGPTGENTEAFF. For the CDR3, the DNA is TGTGCCAGCAGTTACGGACCCACAGGGGAGAACACTGAAGCTTTCTTT.

This clone occurred once. V gene TRBV6-5 combines with J gene TRBJ1-3; 10 bases are a match to TRBD1. Per germline, CDR1 MNHEY and CDR2 SVGAGI. This CDR3 is 14 amino acids long. Unmatched junction bases numbered 4, after V lost 6 bases and J lost 5 bases. The CDR3 DNA sequence: TGTGCCAGCAGAGGGACAGGGGAGCGAAACACCATATATTTT. Amino acid sequence: CASRGTGERNTIYF.

The chain combines TRBV7-6 with TRBJ2-2; D is undetermined. Germline lookup yields CDR1 SGHVS and CDR2 FNYEAQ. The CDR3 has 11 amino acids. Trimming cost V 6 bases and J 5 bases, with 4 bases left between them. The CDR3 sequence is CASRLTGELFF. CDR3 in DNA: TGTGCCAGCAGGTTAACCGGGGAGCTGTTTTTT.

The chain joins TRBV4-3 to TRBJ1-6; D may be TRBD1 (5 bases). CDR1 and CDR2 from the germline V gene are LGHNA and YSLEER. V lost 0 bases and J lost 2, with 11 bases in between. The CDR3 length is 17 residues. The CDR3 nucleotides read TGCGCCAGCAGCCAAGACACAGGTGGGGCCTATAATTCACCCCTCCACTTT. It is translated as CASSQDTGGAYNSPLHF.